The 28 T cell receptor beta chains presented below share a single source sample, sequenced in a study of cytomegalovirus exposure and HLA in healthy donors. The primer mix had 60 Vbeta and 13 Jbeta primers. Repertoires were generated with immunoSEQ multiplex PCR, while TCRdb's copy carries only in-frame clones and drops some. The ten top clones account for 1.1%, within a sample of roughly 200,000 clones. Sequencing was done on a sample of PBMCs. These receptors originate from a girl aged 2 to 9 in good health and CMV-seropositive.

The J gene is TRBJ2-7, the V gene TRBV28, with 11 bases fitting TRBD1. The J segment lost 4 bases and the V segment lost 5 bases, leaving 7 bases of the junction unmatched. The CDR3 extends over 15 amino acids. The germline gives CDR1 MDHEN, CDR2 SYDVKM. The CDR3 region has the DNA TGTGCCAGCAGTCTCCCAGGGACAGGGGGTTACGAGCAGTACTTC. It yields the protein CASSLPGTGGYEQYF.

V gene TRBV27 combines with J gene TRBJ2-3; 14 nucleotides align to TRBD2. Germline V CDR1 and CDR2: MNHEY, SMNVEV (reference sequence). This CDR3 spans 15 amino acids. Losses at the gene ends were 5 bases for V and 3 bases for J; bases not matched to a gene: 1. CDR3 nucleotides: TGTGCCAGCAGTCGACTAGCGGGAGGGACAGATACGCAGTATTTT. Translating it yields CASSRLAGGTDTQYF.

The chain has TRBV28 and TRBJ1-5; D is uncertain. The CDR3 runs to 12 residues. Germline V lookup: CDR1 MDHEN, CDR2 SYDVKM. Trimming took off 7 bases at V and 0 bases at J, with 4 bases between the two ends. CDR3 amino acids: CASMASNQPQHF. The DNA of the CDR3 is TGTGCCAGCATGGCTAGCAATCAGCCCCAGCATTTT. The variable domain in full, with the rest retrieved from reference TRBV28 and TRBJ1-5, is DVKVTQSSRYLVKRTGEKVFLECVQDMDHENMFWYRQDPGLGLRLIYFSYDVKMKEKGDIPEGYSVSREKKERFSLILESASTNQTSMYLCASMASNQPQHFGDGTRLSIL.

The chain carries TRBV27 and TRBJ2-1, with 8 bases lining up with TRBD2. The CDR3 sequence is 15 residues long. V dropped 10 bases and J dropped 8; count of bases not matched to a gene: 16. Germline V gene sequence: CDR1 MNHEY, CDR2 SMNVEV (reference sequence). The CDR3 loop is CATHGIAGLVDEQFF. CDR3 nucleotides: TGTGCCACCCACGGGATAGCGGGACTTGTGGATGAGCAGTTCTTC.

The V call is TRBV7-3, the J call TRBJ1-1, with D perhaps matching TRBD1 (5 bases). The V and J ends lost 3 bases and 3 bases respectively, with 8 bases between them. The CDR3 length is 13 residues. Germline CDR1 and CDR2: SGHTA and FQGTGA. The CDR3 DNA reads TGTGCCAGCAGCTTGGGGGAGGACACTGAAGCTTTCTTT. It is translated as CASSLGEDTEAFF. Full variable domain (rest looked up from reference TRBV7-3 and TRBJ1-1): GAGVSQTPSNKVTEKGKYVELRCDPISGHTALYWYRQSLGQGPEFLIYFQGTGAADDSGLPNDRFFAVRPEGSVSTLKIQRTERGDSAVYLCASSLGEDTEAFFGQGTRLTVV.

The chain links TRBV19 to TRBJ2-7; 8 bases match TRBD1. V shed 3 bases, J shed 2 bases, and the junction held 6 bases outside the gene matches. This CDR3 is built from 15 residues. Germline V lookup: CDR1 LNHDA, CDR2 SQIVND (reference sequence). CDR3 protein: CASSIGRGRTYEQYF. CDR3 coding DNA: TGTGCCAGTAGTATTGGCAGGGGGCGAACCTACGAGCAGTACTTC. The complete variable domain, with remaining parts taken from reference TRBV19 and TRBJ2-7, reads DGGITQSPKYLFRKEGQNVTLSCEQNLNHDAMYWYRQDPGQGLRLIYYSQIVNDFQKGDIAEGYSVSREKKESFPLTVTSAQKNPTAFYLCASSIGRGRTYEQYFGPGTRLTVT.

The genes are TRBV27 and TRBJ2-1; 13 bases align to TRBD2. Germline loops: CDR1 MNHEY, CDR2 SMNVEV (reference sequence). The CDR3 sequence is 15 residues long. V dropped 5 bases and J dropped 10; count of bases not matched to a gene: 8. CDR3 DNA sequence: TGTGCCAGCAGTCCGACTAGCGGGAGGTTCTACGAGCAGTTCTTC. It codes for CASSPTSGRFYEQFF.

The chain has TRBV28 and TRBJ2-7; a possible D gene is TRBD1 (5 bases). Trimming took 4 bases from V and 4 from J, leaving 8 bases between them. The germline gives CDR1 MDHEN, CDR2 SYDVKM. The length of the CDR3 is 12 residues. The CDR3 loop is CASSSTAYEQYF. The CDR3, as DNA: TGTGCCAGCAGTTCGACAGCGTACGAGCAGTACTTC. Looking up the rest from reference TRBV28 and TRBJ2-7 gives the full variable domain: DVKVTQSSRYLVKRTGEKVFLECVQDMDHENMFWYRQDPGLGLRLIYFSYDVKMKEKGDIPEGYSVSREKKERFSLILESASTNQTSMYLCASSSTAYEQYFGPGTRLTVT.

The chain has TRBV12-2 and TRBJ1-2. TRBV12-2 is given as a pseudogene. This CDR3 is 17 amino acids long. Here the CDR3 DNA reads TGTGCAAGTCGCCAACGGGGGGGCGCACTAGCTAACTATGGCTACACCTTC. Its translation is CASRQRGGALANYGYTF.

The CDR3 sequence: CASSISVGPYNEQFF. The CDR3 DNA reads as TGTGCCAGCAGCATAAGCGTTGGCCCCTACAATGAGCAGTTCTTC. V gene TRBV11-2 combines with J gene TRBJ2-1; D not certain. The CDR3 has 15 residues. CDR1 and CDR2 from the germline V gene are SGHAT and FQNNGV. The V gene lost 5 bases and the J gene lost 2 bases, with 13 bases spanning the gap.

This sequence joins TRBV2 and TRBJ1-4; 7 positions agree with TRBD1. Losses at the gene ends were 6 bases for V and 8 bases for J; bases not matched to a gene: 9. Germline-derived CDR1 and CDR2 are SNHLY and FYNNEI. This CDR3 comprises 14 residues. The CDR3 DNA follows: TGTGCCAGCAGCCCCGACAGGGCTTACGAAAAACTGTTTTTT. It encodes CASSPDRAYEKLFF.

The chain joins TRBV18 to TRBJ2-2; TRBD1 matches at 8 bases. Looked up from germline, CDR1 is KGHSH and CDR2 is LQKENI. V shed 4 bases and J 0 bases; nucleotides not matched to a gene: 4. The CDR3 consists of 16 residues. CDR3 DNA: TGTGCCAGCTCACAACAGGGGGTTACGAACACCGGGGAGCTGTTTTTT. Protein product: CASSQQGVTNTGELFF.

V is TRBV2 and J is TRBJ1-1, with 8 bases identical to TRBD1. V dropped 7 bases and J dropped 7; count of bases not matched to a gene: 5. This CDR3 comprises 12 residues. The V gene's germline CDR1 is SNHLY and CDR2 FYNNEI. Here the CDR3 DNA reads TGTGCCAGCATTCTAGGACAGGGTGAAGCTTTCTTT. The encoded protein is CASILGQGEAFF.

This rearrangement joins TRBV4-2 to TRBJ2-2; the D gene is possibly TRBD1 (5 bases). The germline CDR1 and CDR2 sequences are LGHNA and YNFKEQ. The CDR3 runs to 16 residues. Trimming removed 1 base at V and 1 base at J, with 10 bases between. The CDR3 loop is CASSQVGRENTGELFF. The DNA of the CDR3 is TGTGCCAGCAGCCAAGTGGGCAGGGAGAACACCGGGGAGCTGTTTTTT.

The V call is TRBV29-1, the J call TRBJ2-2; TRBD1 might be the D (7 bases). Germline V gene sequence: CDR1 SQVTM, CDR2 ANQGSEA. The CDR3 length is 17 residues. Trimming cost V 6 bases and J 2 bases, with 22 bases left between them. In DNA, the CDR3 is TGCAGCGTGCGTACCCGAACGCGGGACAGCAACACCGGGGAGCTGTTTTTT. Translation gives CSVRTRTRDSNTGELFF.

The chain recombines TRBV21-1 with TRBJ2-5; the D segment call TRBD2 is taken from the table without a DNA check. The assigned J gene may be wrong: the sequence end matches TRBJ2-7 better. TRBV21-1 is a pseudogene segment. This CDR3 has 16 residues. CDR3 sequence: CASSKDAGLAFYEQYF. The CDR3 bases are TGTGCCAGCAGCAAAGACGCCGGACTAGCCTTCTACGAGCAGTACTTC.

The V call is TRBV19, the J call TRBJ1-2; the D is unclear. The CDR3 spans 12 residues. Germline V gene lookup returns CDR1 LNHDA and CDR2 SQIVND (reference sequence). The V end was cut by 4 bases, the J end by 1 base, with 4 bases between. CDR3 in DNA: TGTGCCAGTAGTAGGAGTAACTATGGCTACACCTTC. Residues: CASSRSNYGYTF.

The V gene is TRBV19, the J gene TRBJ1-4, with a weak D call TRBD1 (5 bases). Trimming shortened V by 3 bases and J by 8 bases, and 13 bases separated the two germline ends. This CDR3 has 14 residues. The germline V gene encodes CDR1 LNHDA and CDR2 SQIVND (reference sequence). The CDR3 sequence is CASSMGWGREKLFF. The CDR3 DNA follows: TGTGCCAGTAGTATGGGGTGGGGCAGGGAAAAACTGTTTTTT.

The chain carries TRBV28 and TRBJ2-5; TRBD2 matches at 7 bases. In germline, CDR1 is MDHEN, CDR2 SYDVKM. Trimming took 5 bases from V and 2 from J; bases not matched to a gene: 11. This CDR3 comprises 16 residues. The CDR3, as DNA: TGTGCCAGCAGTGAGCCACCGGCGGGGGAGCAAGAGACCCAGTACTTC. This gives the protein CASSEPPAGEQETQYF.

The chain has TRBV7-9 and TRBJ2-7, with 9 bases lining up with TRBD2. The CDR3 loop spans 17 amino acids. The junction had 12 bases not matched to a gene; V was cut back by 5 bases and J by 1 base. Germline CDR1 reads SEHNR; CDR2 reads FQNEAQ (reference sequence). The CDR3 reads CASSPGVAGVPSYEQYF. Written as DNA, the CDR3 is TGTGCCAGCAGCCCAGGGGTAGCGGGAGTGCCATCCTACGAGCAGTACTTC. Complete variable domain (other parts from reference TRBV7-9 and TRBJ2-7): DTGVSQNPRHKITKRGQNVTFRCDPISEHNRLYWYRQTLGQGPEFLTYFQNEAQLEKSRLLSDRFSAERPKGSFSTLEIQRTEQGDSAMYLCASSPGVAGVPSYEQYFGPGTRLTVT.

V and J are TRBV29-1 and TRBJ2-5, with 9 bases aligning to TRBD1. The J call may be faulty, since TRBJ2-7 better matches the DNA end. This CDR3 comprises 13 residues. Germline loops: CDR1 SQVTM, CDR2 ANQGSEA. CDR3 loop: CSVRTGVTYEQYF. The CDR3 DNA reads as TGCAGCGTGAGGACAGGGGTAACCTACGAGCAGTACTTC.

This chain uses TRBV27 with TRBJ2-2, with 11 bases identical to TRBD2. The CDR3 is 15 residues long. The V gene end was trimmed by 5 bases and the J gene end by 5 bases; junction bases not matched to a gene: 4. Germline V gives CDR1 MNHEY, CDR2 SMNVEV (reference sequence). The DNA for the CDR3 is TGTGCCAGCAGTCTGACTAGCGGGATTACCGGGGAGCTGTTTTTT. Residues: CASSLTSGITGELFF.

The chain combines TRBV28 with TRBJ1-3; D unclear. CDR3 length: 16 residues. V was clipped by 5 bases and J by 0 bases, with 14 bases between them. From germline, CDR1 is MDHEN and CDR2 SYDVKM. CDR3 amino acids: CASSLGGFLSGNTIYF. The CDR3 nucleotides read TGTGCCAGCAGTCTCGGAGGGTTTCTCTCTGGAAACACCATATATTTT.

The chain combines TRBV29-1 with TRBJ1-2; D is undetermined. V was cut by 4 bases and J by 4 bases, with 10 bases left in between. Germline V gene sequence: CDR1 SQVTM, CDR2 ANQGSEA. The CDR3 consists of 12 residues. CDR3 protein: CSVGEGGYGYTF. The CDR3 nucleotides read TGCAGCGTTGGTGAGGGAGGCTATGGCTACACCTTC.

V usage is TRBV9 and J usage is TRBJ2-7, with D perhaps TRBD1 (6 bases). CDR1 SGDLS and CDR2 YYNGEE come from the germline V gene. V dropped 0 bases and J dropped 6 bases, with 10 bases sitting between them. This CDR3 is built from 13 residues. CDR3 amino acids: CASSVGGGSEQYF. The CDR3 coding sequence is TGTGCCAGCAGCGTAGGAGGGGGATCCGAGCAGTACTTC.

This chain joins TRBV27 and TRBJ2-7; 7 positions match TRBD1. J gave up 6 bases and V 8 bases, and 10 bases lay outside the gene matches. The CDR3 runs 13 residues. Germline assignment: CDR1 MNHEY and CDR2 SMNVEV (reference sequence). The CDR3 DNA is TGTGCCAGCCTAAGGACAGGTCGACGCGAGCAGTACTTC. Translated: CASLRTGRREQYF.

The chain has TRBV6-1 and TRBJ2-1; 11 nucleotides agree with TRBD2. Germline trimming cut 10 bases from V and 3 bases from J; bases unmatched to any gene: 5. The CDR3 loop spans 14 amino acids. Germline CDR1 reads MNHNS; CDR2 reads SASEGT. CDR3 residues: CATDTSGGYNEQFF. The CDR3 DNA reads TGTGCCACCGATACTAGCGGGGGCTACAATGAGCAGTTCTTC.

The chain has TRBV11-3 and TRBJ2-5; D remains unclear. Judging by the DNA end, TRBJ2-7 fits better; the J call may be wrong. CDR3 length: 12 residues. The germline V gene encodes CDR1 SGHNT and CDR2 YENEEA. In nucleotides, the CDR3 is TGTGCCAGCAGCTTAGTTGCTAACGAGCAGTACTTC. It yields the protein CASSLVANEQYF.